One TCR beta chain is described in this entry. The antigen remains unidentified. The CDR3 runs to 13 residues. Between the trimmed V and J ends, which lost 4 bases and 2 bases, there was a span of 8 bases. CDR1 MNHNS and CDR2 SASEGT come from the germline V gene. Both 60 Vbeta primers and 13 Jbeta primers went into the PCR. Some clones are missing from TCRdb's copy, which holds only in-frame ones; the method was immunoSEQ multiplex PCR. Among 100,000 to 120,000 clones, about 61% were seen once, and the ten largest hold 8% to 10%. The data are from a study of cytomegalovirus exposure and HLA in healthy donors. General study findings and limits: CMV serostatus was the only immune exposure information that was available.

The chain carries TRBV6-1 and TRBJ2-5, with D maybe TRBD1 (5 bases). The clonotype was recovered from a man aged 18-30 years in good health and CMV-seropositive. Sequenced: PBMCs. CDR3 residues: CASSGRQQETQYF. CDR3 bases: TGTGCCAGCAGTGGACGACAGCAAGAGACCCAGTACTTC.